The 23 T cell receptor beta chains given below trace back to one sample, sequenced in a study of blood T cell repertoires in COVID-19. Sequencing was performed with immunoSEQ multiplex PCR; in TCRdb, only in-frame clones are kept and a portion is missing. The table has some 86,000 clones, approximately 88% seen once. Material: peripheral blood. The source is a woman older than 75 with active or convalescent COVID-19.

The chain carries TRBV18 and TRBJ2-3; 8 nucleotides line up with TRBD2. The V segment lost 6 bases and the J segment 4 bases; nucleotides outside the gene matches: 6. The germline V gene encodes CDR1 KGHSH and CDR2 LQKENI. CDR3 length equals 14 residues. The CDR3 DNA sequence: TGTGCCAGCTCCCCCATAGCGGGGCCAGATACGCAGTATTTT. This codes for CASSPIAGPDTQYF.

The chain uses TRBV29-1 and TRBJ2-3, with 10 nucleotides matching TRBD2. Per the germline V gene, CDR1 is SQVTM and CDR2 is ANQGSEA. The CDR3 totals 16 residues. Trimming at V came to 0 bases and at J to 5 bases, leaving 8 bases not matched to a gene. The CDR3 DNA follows: TGCAGCGTTGAAGATAGCCCTAGCGGGAGCTTAGATACGCAGTATTTT. This codes for CSVEDSPSGSLDTQYF.

The chain joins TRBV28 to TRBJ2-3, with D possibly TRBD1 on 5 matching bases. This CDR3 comprises 15 residues. Germline V gene lookup returns CDR1 MDHEN and CDR2 SYDVKM. V was cut by 0 bases and J by 2 bases, with 9 bases left in between. The CDR3 here is CASSLWQGATDTQYF. The CDR3 bases are TGTGCCAGCAGTTTATGGCAGGGCGCCACAGATACGCAGTATTTT.

This chain's CDR3 is CASSSRTGHGTEAFF. The CDR3 DNA follows: TGTGCCAGCAGTTCCCGGACAGGGCATGGCACTGAAGCTTTCTTT. J is TRBJ1-1 and V is TRBV28; 8 nucleotides line up with TRBD1. Germline CDR1 and CDR2: MDHEN and SYDVKM. The ends lost 4 bases at V and 4 bases at J; junction bases unmatched: 8. This CDR3 comprises 15 residues.

DNA of the CDR3: TGTGCCAGCAGCGTAGGGGGTAGCGGGGGTGTGGTCATTTCAGATACGCAGTATTTT. It yields the protein CASSVGGSGGVVISDTQYF. This sequence joins TRBV9 and TRBJ2-3; the match to TRBD2 covers 9 bases. J gave up 4 bases and V 0 bases, and 15 bases lay outside the gene matches. There are 19 residues in the CDR3. The V gene's germline CDR1 is SGDLS and CDR2 YYNGEE.

The chain employs TRBV4-1 and TRBJ1-2; 12 nucleotides line up with TRBD1. The V and J ends lost 4 bases and 5 bases, in that order; junction bases with no gene match: 5. This CDR3 spans 15 amino acids. Germline loops: CDR1 MGHRA, CDR2 YSYEKL. The CDR3 DNA is TGCGCCAGCAGCCGACCGGGACAGGGGGCATATGGCTACACCTTC. This sequence encodes CASSRPGQGAYGYTF.

The chain recombines TRBV9 with TRBJ2-5, with TRBD1 matching over 11 bases. The germline V gene encodes CDR1 SGDLS and CDR2 YYNGEE. After removal of 2 bases from V and 5 bases from J, the junction contained 5 bases not matched to a gene. The CDR3 covers 15 residues. The CDR3 region is CASSVGTGGFETQYF. The CDR3 region has the DNA TGTGCCAGCAGCGTGGGGACAGGGGGGTTCGAGACCCAGTACTTC. Variable domain in full (rest from reference TRBV9 and TRBJ2-5): DSGVTQTPKHLITATGQRVTLRCSPRSGDLSVYWYQQSLDQGLQFLIQYYNGEERAKGNILERFSAQQFPDLHSELNLSSLELGDSALYFCASSVGTGGFETQYFGPGTRLLVL.

The V and J genes are TRBV5-1 and TRBJ2-5; TRBD2 aligns across 9 bases. V lost 4 bases and J lost 4; bases outside the gene matches: 11. The CDR3 is 16 amino acids. The germline gives CDR1 SGHRS, CDR2 YFSETQ. DNA of the CDR3: TGCGCCAGCAGCCTCACGGGGCGGGGGGGCCTAGAGACCCAGTACTTC. This gives the protein CASSLTGRGGLETQYF.

This clone was observed a handful of times. The V and J genes are TRBV30 and TRBJ1-6, with 11 bases fitting TRBD1. Germline CDR1 GTSNPN, CDR2 SVGIG (reference sequence). V gave up 5 bases and J gave up 9 bases; unmatched junction bases: 3. The CDR3 contains 13 residues. For the CDR3, the DNA is TGTGCCTGGGCGGGACAGGGGGGTTCACCCCTCCACTTT. It codes for CAWAGQGGSPLHF.

This clone was recorded once. The chain links TRBV7-9 to TRBJ2-1; 7 nucleotides line up with TRBD1. J lost 12 bases, V lost 4 bases, and 9 bases had no gene match. The CDR3 consists of 13 residues. Looked up from germline, CDR1 is SEHNR and CDR2 is FQNEAQ (reference sequence). CDR3 protein: CASSSSRDRGQFF. The CDR3 DNA follows: TGTGCCAGCAGCTCTTCCCGGGACAGAGGGCAGTTCTTC.

Only a few counts were recorded for this clone. The chain recombines TRBV27 with TRBJ1-2, with 7 positions matching TRBD1. Unmatched junction bases numbered 10, after V lost 5 bases and J lost 4 bases. The CDR3 has 15 residues. CDR1 MNHEY and CDR2 SMNVEV come from the germline V gene (reference sequence). CDR3 loop: CASSLRWTGIYGYTF. DNA of the CDR3: TGTGCCAGCAGTCTCCGTTGGACAGGAATCTATGGCTACACCTTC.

The chain's CDR3 is CASSPKTSGSSYNEQFF. CDR3 coding DNA: TGTGCCAGCAGCCCCAAGACTAGCGGGAGCTCCTACAATGAGCAGTTCTTC. The chain carries TRBV11-3 and TRBJ2-1, with TRBD2 identical over 12 bases. The ends lost 5 bases at V and 0 bases at J; junction bases unmatched: 5. Germline values: CDR1 SGHNT, CDR2 YENEEA. The CDR3 is 17 residues long.

The chain has TRBV7-6 and TRBJ2-1; 8 bases line up with TRBD2. CDR3 length: 15 residues. Germline values: CDR1 SGHVS, CDR2 FNYEAQ. With V trimmed by 5 bases and J by 0 bases, 3 bases remained unmatched. The CDR3 DNA reads as TGTGCCAGCAGCCAAGGGACTAGCTCCTACAATGAGCAGTTCTTC. This encodes CASSQGTSSYNEQFF. The variable domain in full, with the rest retrieved from reference TRBV7-6 and TRBJ2-1, is GAGVSQSPRYKVTKRGQDVALRCDPISGHVSLYWYRQALGQGPEFLTYFNYEAQQDKSGLPNDRFSAERPEGSISTLTIQRTEQRDSAMYRCASSQGTSSYNEQFFGPGTRLTVL.

There are a few counts of this clone. The CDR3 sequence: CASSLSSQRQNQPQHF. In DNA, the CDR3 is TGTGCCAGCAGCTTGTCCAGCCAGCGCCAAAATCAGCCCCAGCATTTT. The chain uses TRBV7-8 and TRBJ1-5; no clear D gene. With 3 bases removed from V and 4 bases from J, the gap between germline ends came to 16 bases. The CDR3 spans 16 residues. Germline CDR1 and CDR2: SGHVS and FQNEAQ.

CDR3 amino acids: CASSVDGGGTGELFF. The CDR3 DNA reads TGTGCCAGCAGCGTAGACGGGGGTGGCACCGGGGAGCTGTTTTTT. The gene calls are TRBV9 and TRBJ2-2; D might be TRBD2 (6 bases). Germline lookup yields CDR1 SGDLS and CDR2 YYNGEE. The V gene lost 0 bases and the J gene lost 4 bases, with 10 bases spanning the gap. CDR3 size: 15 residues.

The chain uses TRBV4-3 and TRBJ2-3, with D unresolved. The CDR3 runs to 16 residues. Germline loops: CDR1 LGHNA, CDR2 YSLEER. V lost 0 bases and J 0 bases, leaving 10 bases between the germline ends. The CDR3 DNA is TGCGCCAGCAGCCAAGAGGTACAGCCTAGCACAGATACGCAGTATTTT. This sequence encodes CASSQEVQPSTDTQYF.

This chain uses TRBV5-1 with TRBJ1-2; 8 bases align to TRBD1. This CDR3 region has 14 residues. Trimming cost V 5 bases and J 3 bases; bases outside gene matches: 6. CDR1 is SGHRS and CDR2 is YFSETQ in the germline V gene. The CDR3 region has the DNA TGCGCCAGCAGGGCAGGGGGCTCGGACTATGGCTACACCTTC. It specifies CASRAGGSDYGYTF.

The chain recombines TRBV14 with TRBJ2-5; D is undetermined. CDR1 is SGHDN, CDR2 FVKESK, per germline. This CDR3 contains 14 residues. The V and J ends lost 4 bases and 5 bases respectively, with 14 bases between them. CDR3 DNA: TGTGCCAGCAGCCTTAGTGGTGTTTTGGAGACCCAGTACTTC. Translating it yields CASSLSGVLETQYF.

V gene TRBV4-1 combines with J gene TRBJ2-5; 8 bases map to TRBD1. This CDR3 has 15 amino acids. The junction had 8 bases not matched to a gene; V was cut back by 3 bases and J by 5 bases. Germline V gene lookup returns CDR1 MGHRA and CDR2 YSYEKL. CDR3 protein: CASSHQTGERETQYF. The CDR3 nucleotides read TGCGCCAGCAGCCACCAGACAGGGGAACGGGAGACCCAGTACTTC.

This chain connects TRBV29-1 to TRBJ2-1; perhaps TRBD2 as D (5 bases). Germline loops: CDR1 SQVTM, CDR2 ANQGSEA. This CDR3 has 12 amino acids. The V and J ends lost 7 bases and 3 bases respectively, with 10 bases between them. CDR3 region: CSASGVYNEQFF. The CDR3 region has the DNA TGCAGCGCCAGCGGAGTCTACAATGAGCAGTTCTTC.

The chain is built from TRBV12-3 or TRBV12-4 and TRBJ1-4; the D is unclear. This CDR3 contains 12 residues. The V gene lost 2 bases and the J gene lost 8 bases, with 6 bases spanning the gap. Here the CDR3 DNA reads TGTGCCAGCAGTTTAATCGGGGAAAAACTGTTTTTT. Encoded protein: CASSLIGEKLFF.

The chain uses TRBV19 and TRBJ1-1; 7 bases align to TRBD1. Germline loops: CDR1 LNHDA, CDR2 SQIVND (reference sequence). The CDR3 has 16 amino acids. V was clipped by 5 bases and J by 1 base; unmatched bases: 10. The CDR3 bases are TGTGCCAGTAGTCCGAGACAGGGACAGTCGAACACTGAAGCTTTCTTT. Amino acid sequence: CASSPRQGQSNTEAFF.

This chain joins TRBV2 and TRBJ2-5; D perhaps matches TRBD1 (6 bases). The V end lost 0 bases, the J end lost 9 bases, and 29 bases lay between the germline ends. Germline assignment: CDR1 SNHLY and CDR2 FYNNEI. This CDR3 is built from 19 residues. The CDR3 coding sequence is TGTGCCAGCAGTGAAGCGGGTGTTTTACTAGGACAGACTGACGAGGCCCAGTACTTC. Residues: CASSEAGVLLGQTDEAQYF.